A single T cell receptor (beta chain) is shown here with its context. Its antigen is currently unknown. Assay used: immunoSEQ multiplex PCR; TCRdb lists only in-frame clones, some missing. The data show about 15,000 clones, approximately 78% seen once. CD4+ T cells from unexposed donors were obtained before the COVID-19 pandemic (2011-2018). CD4+ T cells were isolated from the cells after 10 days of culture. The sample is drawn from a study of CD4 T cells in relation to SARS-CoV-2 and coronaviruses. The overall study: No peptide or an HIV-1 Nef peptide pool served as negative control. Notes on the study in general: Crossreactivity was assessed only for spike protein, not other viral proteins.

The sequenced sample was CD4+ T cells from PBMCs, cultured in vitro. The receptor comes from a human donor in good health.

This CDR3 is CASSPLIGQPQHF. CDR3 sequence (DNA): TGTGCCAGTAGTCCCCTGATTGGACAGCCCCAGCATTTT. The chain couples TRBV19 to TRBJ1-5; D gene ambiguous. Germline assignment: CDR1 LNHDA and CDR2 SQIVND (reference sequence). V dropped 5 bases and J dropped 7 bases, with 12 bases sitting between them. This CDR3 is 13 amino acids long.